This T cell receptor (beta chain) originates from a study of cytomegalovirus exposure and HLA in healthy donors. Looking at the study overall: Approximately 180 million T cells yielded approximately 100 million unique TCR beta sequences, as an earlier analysis found.

Study-wide points: For cytomegalovirus status, the classifier reportedly gave diagnoses with high specificity and sensitivity. It emerged from a later analysis that several of the most significant clusters appeared to be linked to common viral pathogens.

PCR amplification relied on 60 Vbeta primers (plus 13 Jbeta primers). Using immunoSEQ multiplex PCR, the repertoire was profiled, and TCRdb retains in-frame clones only, with some absent. The sample includes approximately 150,000 clones, over 65% of them seen just once. In regard to this clone: Its antigen is not identified.

Sampled while nominally healthy, donors likely had unrecorded immune exposures. Trimming shortened V by 0 bases and J by 2 bases, and 8 bases separated the two germline ends. The CDR3 sequence is 14 residues long. Germline V gene lookup returns CDR1 SGHNT and CDR2 YYREEE (reference sequence). The sample comprised PBMCs. The genes are TRBV5-4 and TRBJ2-5; weak D call: TRBD2 (5 bases). The origin of this receptor is a woman in her twenties or thirties in good health and CMV-seropositive. CDR3 sequence (DNA): TGTGCCAGCAGCTTGGAGAGCGGACAAGAGACCCAGTACTTC. Protein product: CASSLESGQETQYF.